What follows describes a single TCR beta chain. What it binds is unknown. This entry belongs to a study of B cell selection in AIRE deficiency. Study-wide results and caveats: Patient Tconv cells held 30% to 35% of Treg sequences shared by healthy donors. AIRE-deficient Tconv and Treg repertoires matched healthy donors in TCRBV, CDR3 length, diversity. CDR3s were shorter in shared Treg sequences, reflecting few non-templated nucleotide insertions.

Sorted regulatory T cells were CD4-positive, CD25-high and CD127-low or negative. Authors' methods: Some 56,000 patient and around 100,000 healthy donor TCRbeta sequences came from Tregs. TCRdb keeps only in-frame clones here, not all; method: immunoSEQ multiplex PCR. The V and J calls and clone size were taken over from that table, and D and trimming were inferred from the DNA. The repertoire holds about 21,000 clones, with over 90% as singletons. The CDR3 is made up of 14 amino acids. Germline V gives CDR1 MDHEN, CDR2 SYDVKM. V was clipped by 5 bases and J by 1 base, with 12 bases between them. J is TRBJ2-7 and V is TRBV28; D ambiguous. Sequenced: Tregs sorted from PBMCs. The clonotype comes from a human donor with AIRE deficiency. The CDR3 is CASSRAGVSYEQYF. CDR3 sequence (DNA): TGTGCCAGCAGTCGGGCCGGAGTTTCCTACGAGCAGTACTTC.